This passage covers 18 T cell receptor beta chains from one sample sequenced in a study of T cell responses to AZD1222 COVID-19 vaccine. TCRdb's copy holds only in-frame clones and misses some; the assay was immunoSEQ multiplex PCR. The table shows 25,000 to 30,000 clones, with around 80% occurring only once. The sample was peripheral blood, taken on day 0 of AZD1222 vaccination. These TCRs come from an adult in good health.

V and J are TRBV19 and TRBJ1-5; 8 bases are a match to TRBD1. The CDR3 has 15 amino acids. CDR1 LNHDA and CDR2 SQIVND come from the germline V gene (reference sequence). With 8 bases clipped from V and 2 bases from J, the junction kept 8 bases outside the gene matches. The CDR3 coding sequence is TGTGCCAGTGAGGGGACAGGCCTTGGCAATCAGCCCCAGCATTTT. As protein: CASEGTGLGNQPQHF.

The chain couples TRBV6-5 to TRBJ2-2; either TRBD1 or TRBD2 may fit D (5 bases each). Germline V gives CDR1 MNHEY, CDR2 SVGAGI. There are 15 residues in the CDR3. V was pared by 6 bases and J by 6 bases, with 17 bases between. As DNA, the CDR3 is TGTGCCAGCAGCTTGGGACCGGTAGGGGCCGGGGAGCTGTTTTTT. Translation gives CASSLGPVGAGELFF.

This chain links TRBV6-5 with TRBJ2-5; 10 bases map to TRBD1. Trimming at V came to 10 bases and at J to 4 bases, leaving 9 bases not matched to a gene. Germline assignment: CDR1 MNHEY and CDR2 SVGAGI. This CDR3 contains 14 residues. The CDR3 here is CATSDRGLSETQYF. For the CDR3, the DNA is TGTGCCACCTCAGACAGGGGGCTCTCAGAGACCCAGTACTTC.

The chain is built from TRBV19 and TRBJ1-2; TRBD1 might be the D (6 bases). The CDR3 length is 14 residues. Trimming removed 1 base from V and 7 bases from J, with 13 bases in between. Looked up from germline, CDR1 is LNHDA and CDR2 is SQIVND (reference sequence). CDR3 amino acids: CASSIGGTRIGYTF. The CDR3 DNA sequence: TGTGCCAGTAGTATAGGGGGGACAAGGATTGGCTACACCTTC.

This clone was picked up one time. The chain joins TRBV5-6 to TRBJ1-5; D unresolved. V lost 2 bases, J lost 5 bases, and 5 bases lay in between. The germline V gene encodes CDR1 SGHDT and CDR2 YYEEEE. The CDR3 loop spans 12 amino acids. The DNA of the CDR3 is TGTGCCAGCAGCTTAAGGGATCAGCCCCAGCATTTT. It yields the protein CASSLRDQPQHF.

This chain joins TRBV29-1 and TRBJ2-7; tentative D call: TRBD1 (5 bases). In germline, CDR1 is SQVTM, CDR2 ANQGSEA. This CDR3 spans 12 amino acids. The V gene lost 5 bases and the J gene lost 3 bases, with 11 bases spanning the gap. Here the CDR3 reads CSVKGEGYEQYF. The CDR3 region has the DNA TGCAGCGTTAAAGGGGAAGGCTACGAGCAGTACTTC.

The chain combines TRBV7-3 with TRBJ2-2; tentatively, D is TRBD1 (6 bases). Per the germline V gene, CDR1 is SGHTA and CDR2 is FQGTGA. V lost 6 bases and J 5 bases, leaving 16 bases between the germline ends. The CDR3 has 15 residues. The CDR3: CASSQYRDLTGELFF. The CDR3 DNA sequence: TGTGCCAGCAGTCAATACAGGGACCTGACCGGGGAGCTGTTTTTT.

The chain links TRBV7-2 to TRBJ2-3; the match to TRBD2 covers 8 bases. The CDR3 runs to 18 residues. From germline, CDR1 is SGHTA and CDR2 FQGNSA. V was clipped by 4 bases and J by 4 bases; unmatched bases: 16. The CDR3 reads CASSYSRRVGGAADTQYF. The DNA for the CDR3 is TGTGCCAGCAGCTATTCTCGCAGGGTCGGGGGGGCCGCAGATACGCAGTATTTT.

The chain carries TRBV5-5 and TRBJ1-3; D gene ambiguous. The V gene lost 2 bases and the J gene lost 0 bases, with 12 bases spanning the gap. Germline V gene data show CDR1 as SGHKS and CDR2 as YYEKEE (reference sequence). The CDR3 totals 16 residues. The CDR3 nucleotides read TGTGCCAGCAGCTTCGGCCCGCCGAGCTCTGGAAACACCATATATTTT. Translated: CASSFGPPSSGNTIYF.

V and J are TRBV12-3 or TRBV12-4 and TRBJ1-1; D is undetermined. Trimming left V 1 base short and J 4 bases short, with 7 bases between. CDR3 length: 13 amino acids. Written as DNA, the CDR3 is TGTGCCAGCAGTTTAGGGTTGGGCACTGAAGCTTTCTTT. Translation: CASSLGLGTEAFF.

This clone was counted a few times. This sample includes further DNA sequences coding for the same CDR3. The chain is built from TRBV4-2 and TRBJ1-1; 7 bases match TRBD1. The CDR3 is 15 amino acids. Trimming removed 1 base from V and 4 bases from J; junction bases left unmatched: 6. CDR1 is LGHNA and CDR2 is YNFKEQ in the germline V gene. DNA for the CDR3: TGTGCCAGCAGCCAAGGACAGGGCGGCGTCACTGAAGCTTTCTTT. It is translated as CASSQGQGGVTEAFF.

The V and J genes are TRBV6-5 and TRBJ1-1; possibly TRBD1 for D (6 bases). V was shortened by 10 bases and J by 0 bases, with 12 bases between the two germline ends. The length of the CDR3 is 13 residues. Per the germline V gene, CDR1 is MNHEY and CDR2 is SVGAGI. The CDR3 is CATGDNMNTEAFF. In DNA form, the CDR3 reads TGTGCCACCGGGGACAACATGAACACTGAAGCTTTCTTT.

This clone was found a few times. V and J are TRBV5-5 and TRBJ2-1; D is possibly TRBD1 or TRBD2 (5 bases each). Deletions cut 0 bases from V and 5 bases from J, with 18 bases between. The germline CDR1 and CDR2 sequences are SGHKS and YYEKEE (reference sequence). The CDR3 extends over 17 amino acids. The CDR3 protein is CASSLGGSNLRNNEQFF. In nucleotides, the CDR3 is TGTGCCAGCAGCTTGGGGGGGTCGAACCTTCGGAACAATGAGCAGTTCTTC.

This clone came up a few times. The CDR3 spells CASSSLVAGDGTDTQYF. Written as DNA, the CDR3 is TGTGCCAGCAGCTCCCTGGTAGCGGGAGATGGCACAGATACGCAGTATTTT. The chain joins TRBV7-6 to TRBJ2-3, with 9 positions matching TRBD2. V dropped 4 bases and J dropped 1; count of bases not matched to a gene: 9. The CDR3 covers 17 residues. Germline loops: CDR1 SGHVS, CDR2 FNYEAQ.

The chain is built from TRBV5-4 and TRBJ1-2; TRBD1 matches at 8 bases. This CDR3 region has 14 residues. Unmatched junction bases numbered 4, after V lost 4 bases and J lost 2 bases. Germline V gene sequence: CDR1 SGHNT, CDR2 YYREEE (reference sequence). CDR3 bases: TGTGCCAGCAGCACGGGGACAGGAAACTATGGCTACACCTTC. Its translation: CASSTGTGNYGYTF.

V gene TRBV19 combines with J gene TRBJ1-5; D may be TRBD1 (5 bases). The CDR3 spans 16 residues. Looked up from germline, CDR1 is LNHDA and CDR2 is SQIVND (reference sequence). V shed 0 bases and J shed 7 bases, with 16 bases lying between them. CDR3 residues: CASSIDLLGQGQPQHF. The CDR3 coding sequence is TGTGCCAGTAGTATAGATCTTCTGGGGCAGGGACAGCCCCAGCATTTT.

The chain joins TRBV6-5 to TRBJ2-1, with 8 bases that match TRBD2. Germline V gene lookup returns CDR1 MNHEY and CDR2 SVGAGI. CDR3 size: 15 residues. The V segment lost 0 bases and the J segment 6 bases; nucleotides outside the gene matches: 4. CDR3 nucleotides: TGTGCCAGCAGTTACTCTCGCGGGGGGCTCAATGAGCAGTTCTTC. Protein product: CASSYSRGGLNEQFF.

The V and J genes are TRBV18 and TRBJ2-1; 7 positions agree with TRBD1. Germline assignment: CDR1 KGHSH and CDR2 LQKENI. The CDR3 sequence is 16 residues long. Germline trimming cut 3 bases from V and 2 bases from J; bases unmatched to any gene: 7. CDR3 nucleotide sequence: TGTGCCAGCTCACCTCGACAGGGCAGTACCTACAATGAGCAGTTCTTC. Protein product: CASSPRQGSTYNEQFF.